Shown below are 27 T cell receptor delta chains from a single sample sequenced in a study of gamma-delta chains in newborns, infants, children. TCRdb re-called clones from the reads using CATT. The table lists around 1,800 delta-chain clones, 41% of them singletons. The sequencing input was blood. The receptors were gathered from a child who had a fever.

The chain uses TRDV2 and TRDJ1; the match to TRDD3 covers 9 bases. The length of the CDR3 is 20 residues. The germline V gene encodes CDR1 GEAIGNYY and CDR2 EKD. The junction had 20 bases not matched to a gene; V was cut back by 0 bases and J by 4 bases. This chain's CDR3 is CACDTVRLHTGGTAGDKLIF. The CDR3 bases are TGTGCCTGTGACACCGTGCGTCTCCATACTGGGGGAACGGCTGGCGATAAACTCATCTTT.

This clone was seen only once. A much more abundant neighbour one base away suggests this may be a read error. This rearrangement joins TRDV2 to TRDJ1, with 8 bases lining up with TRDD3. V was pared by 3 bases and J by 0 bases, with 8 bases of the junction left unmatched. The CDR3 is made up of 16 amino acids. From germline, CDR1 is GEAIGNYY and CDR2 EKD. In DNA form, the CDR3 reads TGTGCCTGTGACTCACTGGGGGGAACGTACACCGATAAACTCATCTTT. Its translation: CACDSLGGTYTDKLIF.

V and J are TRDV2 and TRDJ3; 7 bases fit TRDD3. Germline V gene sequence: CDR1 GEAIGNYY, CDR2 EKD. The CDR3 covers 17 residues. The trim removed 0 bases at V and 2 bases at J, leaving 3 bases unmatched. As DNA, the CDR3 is TGTGCCTGTGACACCGGCTGGGGGGCCTGGGACACCCGACAGATGTTTTTC. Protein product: CACDTGWGAWDTRQMFF.

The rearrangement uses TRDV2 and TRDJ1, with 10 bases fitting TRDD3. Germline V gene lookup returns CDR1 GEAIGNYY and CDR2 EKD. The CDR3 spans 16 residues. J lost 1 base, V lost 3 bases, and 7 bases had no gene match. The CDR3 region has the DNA TGTGCCTGTGACTCTCTGGGGGATAGGAGCACCGATAAACTCATCTTT. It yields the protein CACDSLGDRSTDKLIF.

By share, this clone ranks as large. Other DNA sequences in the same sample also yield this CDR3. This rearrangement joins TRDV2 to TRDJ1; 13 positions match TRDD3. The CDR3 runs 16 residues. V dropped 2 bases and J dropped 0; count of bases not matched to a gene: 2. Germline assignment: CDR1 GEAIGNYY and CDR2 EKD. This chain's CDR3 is CACDILGDTYTDKLIF. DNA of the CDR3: TGTGCCTGTGACATACTGGGGGATACGTACACCGATAAACTCATCTTT.

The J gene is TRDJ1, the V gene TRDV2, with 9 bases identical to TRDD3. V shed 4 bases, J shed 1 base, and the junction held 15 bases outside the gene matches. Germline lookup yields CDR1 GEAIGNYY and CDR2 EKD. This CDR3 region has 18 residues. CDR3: CACEPVLGDPRSTDKLIF. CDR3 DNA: TGTGCCTGTGAGCCCGTACTGGGGGACCCTAGGTCCACCGATAAACTCATCTTT.

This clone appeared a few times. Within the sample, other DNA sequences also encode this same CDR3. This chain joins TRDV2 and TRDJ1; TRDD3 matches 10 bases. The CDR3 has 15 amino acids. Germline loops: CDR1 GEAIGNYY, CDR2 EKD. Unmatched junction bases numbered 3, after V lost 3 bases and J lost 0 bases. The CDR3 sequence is CACDSLGDHTDKLIF. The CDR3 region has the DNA TGTGCCTGTGACTCACTGGGGGATCACACCGATAAACTCATCTTT.

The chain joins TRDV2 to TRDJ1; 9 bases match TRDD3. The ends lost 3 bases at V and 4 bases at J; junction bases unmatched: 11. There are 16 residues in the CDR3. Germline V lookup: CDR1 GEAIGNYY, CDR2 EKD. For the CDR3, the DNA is TGTGCCTGTGACTTACTGGGGGAGTCGGCGCGCGATAAACTCATCTTT. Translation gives CACDLLGESARDKLIF.

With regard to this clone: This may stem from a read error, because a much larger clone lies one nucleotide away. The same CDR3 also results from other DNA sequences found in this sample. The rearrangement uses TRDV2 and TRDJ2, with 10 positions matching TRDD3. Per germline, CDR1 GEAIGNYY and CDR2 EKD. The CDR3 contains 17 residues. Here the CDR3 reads CACALLCGGYLTAQLFF. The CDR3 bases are TGCGCCTGTGCTCTACTTTGTGGGGGATACTTGACAGCACAACTCTTCTTT.

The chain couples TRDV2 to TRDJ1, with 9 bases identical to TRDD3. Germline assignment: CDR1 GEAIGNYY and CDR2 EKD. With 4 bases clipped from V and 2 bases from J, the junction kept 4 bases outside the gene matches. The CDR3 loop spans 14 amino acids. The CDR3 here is CACDALGDTDKLIF. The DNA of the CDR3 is TGTGCCTGTGATGCGCTGGGGGATACCGATAAACTCATCTTT.

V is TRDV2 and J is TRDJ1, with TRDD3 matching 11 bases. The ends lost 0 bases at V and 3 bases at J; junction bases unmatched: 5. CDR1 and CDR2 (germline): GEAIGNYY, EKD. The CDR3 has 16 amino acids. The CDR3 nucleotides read TGTGCCTGTGACACCCTACTGGGGGATAACGCCGATAAACTCATCTTT. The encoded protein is CACDTLLGDNADKLIF.

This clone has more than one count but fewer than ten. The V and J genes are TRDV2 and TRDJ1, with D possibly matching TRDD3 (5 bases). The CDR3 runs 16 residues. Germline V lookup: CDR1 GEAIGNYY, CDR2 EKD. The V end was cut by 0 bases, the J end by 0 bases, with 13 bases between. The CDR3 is CACDTLGAPYTDKLIF. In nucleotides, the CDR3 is TGTGCCTGTGACACCCTTGGGGCACCCTACACCGATAAACTCATCTTT.

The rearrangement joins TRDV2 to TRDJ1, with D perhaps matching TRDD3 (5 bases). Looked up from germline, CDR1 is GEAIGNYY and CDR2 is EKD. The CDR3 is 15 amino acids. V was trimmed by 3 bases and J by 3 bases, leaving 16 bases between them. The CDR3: CACDPVGGSPDKLIF. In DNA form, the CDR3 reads TGTGCCTGTGACCCCGTCGGGGGTTCCCCCGATAAACTCATCTTT.

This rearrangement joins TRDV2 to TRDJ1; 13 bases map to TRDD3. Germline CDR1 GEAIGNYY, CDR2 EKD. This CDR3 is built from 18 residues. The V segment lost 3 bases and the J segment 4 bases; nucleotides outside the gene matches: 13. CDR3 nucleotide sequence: TGTGCCTGTGACTCCTTAGAACTGGGGGATACGCTTGTCGATAAACTCATCTTT. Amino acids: CACDSLELGDTLVDKLIF.

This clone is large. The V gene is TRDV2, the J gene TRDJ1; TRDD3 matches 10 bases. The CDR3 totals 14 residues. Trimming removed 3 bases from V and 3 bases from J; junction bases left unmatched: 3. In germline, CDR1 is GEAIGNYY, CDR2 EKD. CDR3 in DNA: TGTGCCTGTGACGTCTGGGGGATATCCGATAAACTCATCTTT. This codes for CACDVWGISDKLIF.

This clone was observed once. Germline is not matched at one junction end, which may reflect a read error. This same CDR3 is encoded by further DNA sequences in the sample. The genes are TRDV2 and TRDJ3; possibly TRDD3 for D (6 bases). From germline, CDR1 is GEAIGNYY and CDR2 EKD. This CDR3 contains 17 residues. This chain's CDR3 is CACDTAGGTWDTRQMFF. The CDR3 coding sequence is TGTGCCTGCGACACCGCGGGGGGGACCTGGGACACCCGACAGATGTTTTTC.

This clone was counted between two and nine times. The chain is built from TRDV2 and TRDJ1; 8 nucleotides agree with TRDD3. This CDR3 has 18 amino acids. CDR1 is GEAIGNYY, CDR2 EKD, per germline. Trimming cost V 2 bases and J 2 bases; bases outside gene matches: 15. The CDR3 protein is CACDRLGEASRGTDKLIF. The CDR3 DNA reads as TGTGCCTGTGACAGGCTGGGGGAAGCCTCCAGGGGGACCGATAAACTCATCTTT.

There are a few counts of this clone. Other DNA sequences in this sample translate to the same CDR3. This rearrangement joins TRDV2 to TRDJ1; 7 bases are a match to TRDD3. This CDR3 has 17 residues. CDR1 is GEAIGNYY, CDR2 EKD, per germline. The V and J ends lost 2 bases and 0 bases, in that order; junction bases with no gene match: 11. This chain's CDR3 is CACDRLGAPRYTDKLIF. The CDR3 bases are TGTGCCTGTGACAGGCTGGGGGCCCCGCGGTACACCGATAAACTCATCTTT.

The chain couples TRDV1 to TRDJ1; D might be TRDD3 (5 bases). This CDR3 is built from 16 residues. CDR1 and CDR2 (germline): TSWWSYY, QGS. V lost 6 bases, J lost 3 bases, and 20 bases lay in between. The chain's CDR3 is CALGPVRGLYADKLIF. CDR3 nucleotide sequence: TGTGCTCTTGGACCGGTCCGGGGGTTGTACGCCGATAAACTCATCTTT.

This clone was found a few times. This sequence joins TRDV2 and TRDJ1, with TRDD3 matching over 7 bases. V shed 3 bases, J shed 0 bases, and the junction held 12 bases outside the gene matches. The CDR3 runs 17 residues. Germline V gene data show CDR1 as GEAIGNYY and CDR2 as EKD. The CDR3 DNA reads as TGTGCCTGTGACGCCGTACTGGGGAGTTCGTACACCGATAAACTCATCTTT. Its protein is CACDAVLGSSYTDKLIF.

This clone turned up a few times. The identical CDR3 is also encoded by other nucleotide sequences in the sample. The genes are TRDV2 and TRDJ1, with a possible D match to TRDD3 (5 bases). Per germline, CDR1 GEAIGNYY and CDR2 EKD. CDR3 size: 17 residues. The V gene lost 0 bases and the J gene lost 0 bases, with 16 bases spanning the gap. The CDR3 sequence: CACDTVGPQLYTDKLIF. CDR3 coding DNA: TGTGCCTGTGACACCGTGGGGCCCCAATTGTACACCGATAAACTCATCTTT.

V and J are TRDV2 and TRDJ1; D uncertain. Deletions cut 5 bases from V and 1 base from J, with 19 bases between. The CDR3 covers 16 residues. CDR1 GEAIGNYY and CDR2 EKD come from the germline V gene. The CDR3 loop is CACVKVGRKGTDKLIF. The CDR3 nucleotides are TGTGCCTGTGTCAAGGTGGGTCGAAAGGGCACCGATAAACTCATCTTT.

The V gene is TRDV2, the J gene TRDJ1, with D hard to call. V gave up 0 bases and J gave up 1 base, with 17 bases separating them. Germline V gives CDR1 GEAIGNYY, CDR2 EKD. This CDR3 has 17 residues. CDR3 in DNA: TGTGCCTGTGACACCGTTGGAGTCGACAAGTTCACCGATAAACTCATCTTT. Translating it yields CACDTVGVDKFTDKLIF.

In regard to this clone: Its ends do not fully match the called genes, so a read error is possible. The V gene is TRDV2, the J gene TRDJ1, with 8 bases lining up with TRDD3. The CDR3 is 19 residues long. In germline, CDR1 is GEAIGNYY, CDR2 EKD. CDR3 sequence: CARDTIRTGGRTYTDKPIF. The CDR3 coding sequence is TGTGCCCGTGACACTATCCGTACTGGGGGTCGGACGTACACCGATAAACCCATCTTT.

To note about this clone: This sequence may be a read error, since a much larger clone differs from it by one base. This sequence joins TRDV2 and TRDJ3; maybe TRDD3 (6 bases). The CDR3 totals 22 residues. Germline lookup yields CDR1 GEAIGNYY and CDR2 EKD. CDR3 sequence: CACDTVRGNRPRASRDTRQMFF. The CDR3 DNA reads TGTGCCTGTGACACCGTCCGGGGGAATCGCCCAAGAGCCTCCCGGGACACCCGACAGATGTTTTTC.

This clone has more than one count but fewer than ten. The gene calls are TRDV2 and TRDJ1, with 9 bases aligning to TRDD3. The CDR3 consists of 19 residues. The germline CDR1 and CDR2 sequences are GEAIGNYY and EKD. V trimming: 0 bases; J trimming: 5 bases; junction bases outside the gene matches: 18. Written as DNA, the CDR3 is TGTGCCTGTGACACCTTTTATACTGGGGGACACTACCGGGAAGATAAACTCATCTTT. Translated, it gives CACDTFYTGGHYREDKLIF.

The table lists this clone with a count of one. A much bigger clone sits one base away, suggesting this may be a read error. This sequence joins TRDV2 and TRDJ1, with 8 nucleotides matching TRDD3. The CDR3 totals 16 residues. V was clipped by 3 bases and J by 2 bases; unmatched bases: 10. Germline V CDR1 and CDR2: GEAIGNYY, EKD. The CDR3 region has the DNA TGTGCCTGTGACTCACTGGGGGGTACGCCGACCGATAAACTCATCTTT. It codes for CACDSLGGTPTDKLIF.